This T cell receptor (beta chain) was documented in a study of blood T cells in healthy people across ages. In this sample, this clonotype turned up once. Mismatch with germline at one junction end may stem from a read error. Samples had at least 7 million PBMCs isolated from them. Per germline, CDR1 SQVTM and CDR2 ANQGSEA. CDR3 length equals 13 residues. A second PCR, run for about 7 to 11 cycles, used a sample-barcoded 5' primer plus a J-beta primer mix. Carrying 12 random nucleotides, a template-switch adaptor labeled each individual cDNA molecule. TCRdb called the 5' RACE reads again in MiXCR, with one record for every CDR3 protein. In the table there are some 1.6 million distinct CDR3 sequences, approximately 32% of which are singletons.

The receptor's source is a young woman in good health. The chain recombines TRBV29-1 with TRBJ2-7, with TRBD2 identical over 8 bases. Material: blood. The CDR3 loop is CSGRTSLYDERYF. The CDR3 coding sequence is TGCAGCGGCAGGACTAGCCTCTACGATGAGCGGTACTTC.